What follows are 21 T cell receptor beta chains derived from one specimen sequenced in a study of blood T cell repertoires in COVID-19. The method was immunoSEQ multiplex PCR; TCRdb's version includes in-frame clones alone and lacks a portion of them. Of about 72,000 clones in the sample, more than 75% were seen once. The sequenced material came from peripheral blood. The receptors stem from a man between 65 and 79 years old with active or convalescent COVID-19.

The chain employs TRBV27 and TRBJ1-1, with D tentatively TRBD1 (6 bases). The CDR3 has 13 amino acids. Deletions cut 6 bases from V and 6 bases from J, with 14 bases between. CDR1 is MNHEY and CDR2 is SMNVEV in the germline V gene (reference sequence). CDR3 residues: CASSYNRDSEAFF. The DNA for the CDR3 is TGTGCCAGCAGCTACAACAGGGATTCTGAAGCTTTCTTT.

This chain joins TRBV15 and TRBJ1-5; 7 nucleotides match TRBD1. After removal of 3 bases from V and 8 bases from J, the junction contained 10 bases not matched to a gene. This CDR3 is 15 amino acids long. From germline, CDR1 is LNHNV and CDR2 YYDKDF (reference sequence). The DNA for the CDR3 is TGTGCCACCAGCAGTAACGGACAGGCAAGGGAGCCCCAGCATTTT. Amino acids: CATSSNGQAREPQHF.

The chain recombines TRBV7-8 with TRBJ2-1; a possible D gene is TRBD2 (6 bases). The V end lost 0 bases, the J end lost 9 bases, and 18 bases lay between the germline ends. Per the germline V gene, CDR1 is SGHVS and CDR2 is FQNEAQ. The CDR3 is 16 residues long. CDR3 sequence reads: CASSLAYQGGLSEQFF. In DNA form, the CDR3 reads TGTGCCAGCAGCTTAGCCTACCAGGGAGGCCTTAGTGAGCAGTTCTTC.

This chain connects TRBV19 to TRBJ1-5, with 7 bases identical to TRBD1. Per germline, CDR1 LNHDA and CDR2 SQIVND (reference sequence). The CDR3 runs to 14 residues. With 10 bases clipped from V and 3 bases from J, the junction kept 9 bases outside the gene matches. This chain's CDR3 is CATTGVGHNQPQHF. The DNA of the CDR3 is TGTGCCACCACAGGGGTGGGTCACAATCAGCCCCAGCATTTT. The full variable domain, completed using reference TRBV19 and TRBJ1-5, is DGGITQSPKYLFRKEGQNVTLSCEQNLNHDAMYWYRQDPGQGLRLIYYSQIVNDFQKGDIAEGYSVSREKKESFPLTVTSAQKNPTAFYLCATTGVGHNQPQHFGDGTRLSIL.

J is TRBJ2-7 and V is TRBV19, with D perhaps TRBD1 (6 bases). The CDR3 covers 14 residues. Germline V gene data show CDR1 as LNHDA and CDR2 as SQIVND (reference sequence). With 2 bases removed from V and 2 bases from J, the gap between germline ends came to 10 bases. CDR3 region: CASSITGPAYEQYF. The CDR3 nucleotides are TGTGCCAGTAGTATAACAGGGCCTGCCTACGAGCAGTACTTC.

This chain uses TRBV20-1 with TRBJ2-1, with 7 bases lining up with TRBD2. The CDR3 length is 11 residues. V was clipped by 6 bases and J by 14 bases; unmatched bases: 10. Germline V gene sequence: CDR1 DFQATT, CDR2 SNEGSKA (reference sequence). CDR3 loop: CSANPSGWEFF. Written as DNA, the CDR3 is TGCAGTGCAAACCCTAGCGGTTGGGAGTTCTTC.

V is TRBV6-1 and J is TRBJ1-2; TRBD1 agrees at 11 bases. Germline CDR1 reads MNHNS; CDR2 reads SASEGT. CDR3 length: 16 amino acids. J gave up 1 base and V 4 bases, and 5 bases lay outside the gene matches. CDR3 loop: CASSAGGQGGNYGYTF. In DNA, the CDR3 is TGTGCCAGCAGTGCAGGGGGACAGGGGGGTAACTATGGCTACACCTTC.

The chain recombines TRBV5-4 with TRBJ1-1; D gene ambiguous. The V end was cut by 3 bases, the J end by 7 bases, with 10 bases between. Germline values: CDR1 SGHNT, CDR2 YYREEE (reference sequence). The CDR3 is 12 amino acids. The CDR3 loop reads CASSWLGSEAFF. The CDR3 DNA reads TGTGCCAGCAGCTGGCTTGGGAGTGAAGCTTTCTTT.

V and J are TRBV4-1 and TRBJ2-7; 10 bases map to TRBD2. With V trimmed by 4 bases and J by 6 bases, 15 bases remained unmatched. The CDR3 loop spans 17 amino acids. Germline V CDR1 and CDR2: MGHRA, YSYEKL. CDR3 bases: TGCGCCAGCAGCCCTGCCCCACGAACTAGCGGGGTAAGCGAGCAGTACTTC. Its protein product is CASSPAPRTSGVSEQYF.

The chain uses TRBV5-1 and TRBJ2-1; 11 nucleotides agree with TRBD2. CDR3 length: 14 residues. Germline V gene lookup returns CDR1 SGHRS and CDR2 YFSETQ. V lost 2 bases, J lost 10 bases, and 5 bases stayed unmatched. The CDR3 DNA sequence: TGCGCCAGCAGCTTCACTAGCGGGAGCCAGGAGCAGTTCTTC. As protein: CASSFTSGSQEQFF.

The rearrangement joins TRBV6-6 to TRBJ2-2, with 12 bases matching TRBD1. The CDR3 has 15 residues. Germline values: CDR1 MNHNY, CDR2 SVGAGI (reference sequence). J was trimmed by 7 bases and V by 4 bases; bases with no gene match: 4. Here the CDR3 reads CASSWDRGQGGELFF. CDR3 bases: TGTGCCAGCAGTTGGGACAGGGGGCAAGGCGGGGAGCTGTTTTTT.

The gene calls are TRBV6-2 or TRBV6-3 and TRBJ1-1, with 9 bases lining up with TRBD1. CDR1 is MNHEY and CDR2 is SVGEGT in the germline V gene. CDR3 size: 16 residues. V dropped 6 bases and J dropped 5; count of bases not matched to a gene: 13. The CDR3 region is CASSSPLGQGRTEAFF. CDR3 DNA sequence: TGTGCCAGCAGCTCCCCCTTGGGACAGGGAAGGACTGAAGCTTTCTTT.

The chain combines TRBV5-1 with TRBJ1-4; TRBD1 agrees at 9 bases. CDR1 is SGHRS and CDR2 is YFSETQ in the germline V gene. The CDR3 totals 16 residues. The ends lost 2 bases at V and 2 bases at J; junction bases unmatched: 4. The CDR3 coding sequence is TGCGCCAGCAGCTTTGAAGGGACAGGGACTAATGAAAAACTGTTTTTT. Its translation: CASSFEGTGTNEKLFF.

The rearrangement joins TRBV3-1 (or the pseudogene TRBV3-2) to TRBJ2-1, with D possibly matching TRBD2 (5 bases). This CDR3 contains 12 residues. Germline lookup yields CDR1 LGHDT and CDR2 YNNKEL (reference sequence). The V gene lost 5 bases and the J gene lost 8 bases, with 10 bases spanning the gap. The CDR3 protein is CASSGLSHEQFF. The CDR3 DNA is TGTGCCAGCAGCGGACTTAGTCATGAGCAGTTCTTC.

The chain is built from TRBV6-1 and TRBJ2-7; D is perhaps TRBD1 (6 bases). Between the trimmed V and J ends, which lost 3 bases and 5 bases, there was a span of 17 bases. The CDR3 contains 15 residues. Germline values: CDR1 MNHNS, CDR2 SASEGT. CDR3 protein: CASSDGMAGANEQYF. In DNA, the CDR3 is TGTGCCAGCAGTGATGGAATGGCAGGGGCCAACGAGCAGTACTTC.

This clone has just a few counts. Just one base apart from a much larger clone, this may be a read error. Other DNA sequences in this specimen translate into the identical CDR3. The genes are TRBV7-3 and TRBJ2-1, with a weak D call TRBD2 (6 bases). From germline, CDR1 is SGHTA and CDR2 FQGTGA. The CDR3 covers 14 residues. Trimming removed 2 bases at V and 5 bases at J, with 10 bases between. The CDR3 bases are TGTGCCAGCAGCTTAGGGGGGAGCCACAATGAGCAGTTCTTC. It codes for CASSLGGSHNEQFF. Together with reference TRBV7-3 and TRBJ2-1, the CDR3 gives the full variable domain: GAGVSQTPSNKVTEKGKYVELRCDPISGHTALYWYRQSLGQGPEFLIYFQGTGAADDSGLPNDRFFAVRPEGSVSTLKIQRTERGDSAVYLCASSLGGSHNEQFFGPGTRLTVL.

This clone was seen once. The chain combines TRBV7-2 with TRBJ1-5, with TRBD1 identical over 8 bases. The germline gives CDR1 SGHTA, CDR2 FQGNSA. The V segment lost 4 bases and the J segment 5 bases; nucleotides outside the gene matches: 7. The CDR3 runs to 15 residues. CDR3 sequence reads: CASSSMTGVHQPQHF. DNA for the CDR3: TGTGCCAGCAGCTCCATGACAGGGGTTCATCAGCCCCAGCATTTT.

V gene TRBV5-1 combines with J gene TRBJ1-1; possibly TRBD1 for D (6 bases). In germline, CDR1 is SGHRS, CDR2 YFSETQ. This CDR3 comprises 13 residues. Deletions cut 5 bases from V and 6 bases from J, with 14 bases between. CDR3 bases: TGCGCCAGCAGACGGACAGACGAAGCTGAAGCTTTCTTT. As protein: CASRRTDEAEAFF.

The chain has TRBV5-1 and TRBJ2-3, with 9 bases fitting TRBD1. The CDR3 length is 16 residues. The germline CDR1 and CDR2 sequences are SGHRS and YFSETQ. The V gene end was trimmed by 4 bases and the J gene end by 0 bases; junction bases not matched to a gene: 6. CDR3 region: CASSRTGATSTDTQYF. The CDR3 DNA sequence: TGCGCCAGCAGCCGGACAGGGGCCACTAGCACAGATACGCAGTATTTT. The full variable domain, rest sourced from reference TRBV5-1 and TRBJ2-3, is KAGVTQTPRYLIKTRGQQVTLSCSPISGHRSVSWYQQTPGQGLQFLFEYFSETQRNKGNFPGRFSGRQFSNSRSEMNVSTLELGDSALYLCASSRTGATSTDTQYFGPGTRLTVL.

The CDR3 DNA sequence: TGTGCCAGCAGCTCCGGACAGGGAAACTATGGCTACACCTTC. It is translated as CASSSGQGNYGYTF. The V and J genes are TRBV7-2 and TRBJ1-2, with TRBD1 matching over 8 bases. The CDR3 extends over 14 amino acids. The V and J ends lost 4 bases and 2 bases, in that order; junction bases with no gene match: 3. Germline values: CDR1 SGHTA, CDR2 FQGNSA.

The gene calls are TRBV7-9 and TRBJ1-2; possible D gene TRBD1, 6 bases. From germline, CDR1 is SEHNR and CDR2 FQNEAQ (reference sequence). This CDR3 is built from 14 residues. The V end lost 5 bases, the J end lost 8 bases, and 18 bases lay between the germline ends. The CDR3 bases are TGTGCCAGCAGCCCTTCTCGGCTGGGGGCCGGCTACACCTTC. It yields the protein CASSPSRLGAGYTF.